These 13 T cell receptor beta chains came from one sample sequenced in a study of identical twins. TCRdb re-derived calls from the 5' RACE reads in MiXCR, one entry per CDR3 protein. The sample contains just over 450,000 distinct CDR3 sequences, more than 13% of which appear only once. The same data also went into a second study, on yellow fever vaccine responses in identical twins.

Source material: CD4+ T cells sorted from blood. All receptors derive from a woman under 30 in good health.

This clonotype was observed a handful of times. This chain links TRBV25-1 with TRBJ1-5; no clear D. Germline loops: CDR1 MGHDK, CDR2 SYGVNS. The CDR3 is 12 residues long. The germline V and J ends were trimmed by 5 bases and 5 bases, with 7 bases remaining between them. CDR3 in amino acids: CASSTEDQPQHF. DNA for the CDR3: TGTGCCAGCAGTACGGAAGATCAGCCCCAGCATTTT.

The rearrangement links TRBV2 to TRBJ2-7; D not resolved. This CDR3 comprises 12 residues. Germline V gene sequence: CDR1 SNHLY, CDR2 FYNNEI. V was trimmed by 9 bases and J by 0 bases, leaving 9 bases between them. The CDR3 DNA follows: TGTGCCAGTGCGAGGTCCTCCTACGAGCAGTACTTC. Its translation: CASARSSYEQYF.

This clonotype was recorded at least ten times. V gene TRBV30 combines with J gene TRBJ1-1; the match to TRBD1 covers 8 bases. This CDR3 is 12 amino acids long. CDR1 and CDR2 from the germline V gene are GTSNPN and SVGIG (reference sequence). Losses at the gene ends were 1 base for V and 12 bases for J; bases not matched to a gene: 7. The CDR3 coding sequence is TGTGCCTGGAGTGCAGACAGGGGACATACTTTCTTT. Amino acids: CAWSADRGHTFF.

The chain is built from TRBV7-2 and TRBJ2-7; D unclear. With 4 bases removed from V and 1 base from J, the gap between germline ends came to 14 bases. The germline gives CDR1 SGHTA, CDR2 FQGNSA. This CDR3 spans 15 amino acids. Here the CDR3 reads CASSSPRSGSYEQYF. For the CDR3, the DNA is TGTGCCAGCAGCTCCCCTAGGAGTGGTTCCTACGAGCAGTACTTC. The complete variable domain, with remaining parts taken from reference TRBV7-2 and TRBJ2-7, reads GAGVSQSPSNKVTEKGKDVELRCDPISGHTALYWYRQSLGQGLEFLIYFQGNSAPDKSGLPSDRFSAERTGGSVSTLTIQRTQQEDSAVYLCASSSPRSGSYEQYFGPGTRLTVT.

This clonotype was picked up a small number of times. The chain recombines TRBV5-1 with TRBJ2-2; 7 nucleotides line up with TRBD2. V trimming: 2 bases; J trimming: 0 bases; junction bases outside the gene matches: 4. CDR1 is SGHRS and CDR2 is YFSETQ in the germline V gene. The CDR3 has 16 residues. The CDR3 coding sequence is TGCGCCAGCAGCTTACTACTAGCGACGAACACCGGGGAGCTGTTTTTT. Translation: CASSLLLATNTGELFF.

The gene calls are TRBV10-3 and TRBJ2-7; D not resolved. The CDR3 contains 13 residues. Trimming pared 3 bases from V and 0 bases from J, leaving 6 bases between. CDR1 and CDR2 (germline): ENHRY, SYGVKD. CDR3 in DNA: TGTGCCATCAGTGATAGGGTCTCCTACGAGCAGTACTTC. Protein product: CAISDRVSYEQYF.

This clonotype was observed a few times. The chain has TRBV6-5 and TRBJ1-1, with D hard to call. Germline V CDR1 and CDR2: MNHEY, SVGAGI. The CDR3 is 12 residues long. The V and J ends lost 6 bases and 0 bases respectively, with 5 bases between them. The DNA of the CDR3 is TGTGCCAGCAGGCAGTTGAACACTGAAGCTTTCTTT. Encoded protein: CASRQLNTEAFF.

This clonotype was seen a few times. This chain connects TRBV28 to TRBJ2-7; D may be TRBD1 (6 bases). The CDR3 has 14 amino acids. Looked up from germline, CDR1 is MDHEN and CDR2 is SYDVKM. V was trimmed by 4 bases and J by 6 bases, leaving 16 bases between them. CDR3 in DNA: TGTGCCAGCAGTTACAGGACAGTGGCGGGCGAGCAGTACTTC. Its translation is CASSYRTVAGEQYF.

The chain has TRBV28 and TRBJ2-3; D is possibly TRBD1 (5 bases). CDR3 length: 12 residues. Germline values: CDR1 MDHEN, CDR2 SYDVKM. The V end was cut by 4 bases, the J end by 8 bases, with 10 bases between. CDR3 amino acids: CASSYRSGTQYF. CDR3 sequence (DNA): TGTGCCAGCAGTTACAGGTCAGGTACGCAGTATTTT.

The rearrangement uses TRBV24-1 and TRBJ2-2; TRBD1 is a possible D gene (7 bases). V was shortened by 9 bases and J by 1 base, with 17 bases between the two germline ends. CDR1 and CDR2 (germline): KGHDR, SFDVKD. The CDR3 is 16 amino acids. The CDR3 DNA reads TGTGCCACCGCGGGGACAGCGGACCAGAACACCGGGGAGCTGTTTTTT. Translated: CATAGTADQNTGELFF.

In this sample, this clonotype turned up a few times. CDR3 loop: CASSHGGGIVSGNTIYF. CDR3 nucleotide sequence: TGTGCCAGCAGCCACGGGGGGGGTATTGTCTCTGGAAACACCATATATTTT. This chain joins TRBV4-2 and TRBJ1-3; possibly TRBD1 for D (5 bases). Per germline, CDR1 LGHNA and CDR2 YNFKEQ. The CDR3 consists of 17 residues. The V and J ends lost 3 bases and 0 bases respectively, with 15 bases between them.

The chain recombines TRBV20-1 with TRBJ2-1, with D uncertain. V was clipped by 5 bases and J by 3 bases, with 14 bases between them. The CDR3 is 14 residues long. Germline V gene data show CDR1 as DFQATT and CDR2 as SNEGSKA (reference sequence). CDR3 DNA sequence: TGCAGTGCTGACCCTCCCCAAGACTACAATGAGCAGTTCTTC. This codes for CSADPPQDYNEQFF.

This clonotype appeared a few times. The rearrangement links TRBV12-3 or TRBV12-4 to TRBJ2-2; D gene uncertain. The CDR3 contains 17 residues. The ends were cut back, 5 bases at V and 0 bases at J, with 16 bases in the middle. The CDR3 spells CASSRLDFFANTGELFF. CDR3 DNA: TGTGCCAGCAGTCGCCTGGATTTTTTCGCGAACACCGGGGAGCTGTTTTTT.